This TCR beta chain was documented in a study of cytomegalovirus exposure and HLA in healthy donors. In the PCR, 60 Vbeta and 13 Jbeta primers were used. Profiled with immunoSEQ multiplex PCR; TCRdb holds only in-frame clones, not every one. Of about 210,000 clones listed, approximately 78% are singletons. CDR3 length: 16 amino acids. Germline V gene data show CDR1 as KGHSH and CDR2 as LQKENI. The ends lost 3 bases at V and 0 bases at J; junction bases unmatched: 4. The origin of this receptor is a boy younger than 18 in good health and CMV-seronegative. The sequenced sample consisted of PBMCs. This chain connects TRBV18 to TRBJ1-1; 10 nucleotides line up with TRBD1. CDR3 sequence (DNA): TGTGCCAGCTCACCCGGGACAGGGGTTTTGAACACTGAAGCTTTCTTT. It encodes CASSPGTGVLNTEAFF. The full variable domain, with the rest looked up from reference TRBV18 and TRBJ1-1, is NAGVMQNPRHLVRRRGQEARLRCSPMKGHSHVYWYRQLPEEGLKFMVYLQKENIIDESGMPKERFSAEFPKEGPSILRIQQVVRGDSAAYFCASSPGTGVLNTEAFFGQGTRLTVV.